This T cell receptor (beta chain) was sequenced in a study of metastatic and nonmetastatic thyroid tumors. Study context: Comparative analysis of repertoires was undertaken across blood and tumor or nodule tissue obtained from malignant and benign thyroid patients.

CDR1 and CDR2 from the germline V gene are SGHRS and YFSETQ. V shed 2 bases and J shed 4 bases, with 12 bases lying between them. The CDR3 sequence is 14 residues long. Thyroid surgery had not been preceded by any treatment in any patient. From the PCR reads, TCRdb re-called clones with MiXCR. Seen here are about 13,000 clones, approximately 29% observed once, and the top ten hold approximately 20%. The receptor's source is a female donor with papillary thyroid cancer or a benign thyroid nodule (not recorded which). Some clones in this sample may be carry-over from other donors' samples. The genes are TRBV5-1 and TRBJ1-1; D unresolved. Material: tumor tissue. CDR3 in DNA: TGCGCCAGCAGCTTAGGAAAGTTGTCCACTGAAGCTTTCTTT. This sequence encodes CASSLGKLSTEAFF. Supplemented by reference TRBV5-1 and TRBJ1-1, the full variable domain reads KAGVTQTPRYLIKTRGQQVTLSCSPISGHRSVSWYQQTPGQGLQFLFEYFSETQRNKGNFPGRFSGRQFSNSRSEMNVSTLELGDSALYLCASSLGKLSTEAFFGQGTRLTVV.